One sample yielded the 8 T cell receptor beta chains listed below, sequenced in a study of OX40 agonist ivuxolimab in advanced cancers. Library generation was performed with the immunoSEQ multiplex PCR assay. What TCRdb holds here is the immuneACCESS table cut down to in-frame rearrangements. Part of the clones is not present; checked against another copy, under half of the missing clones reflect an unresolved V gene, and the others are unexplained. The sample table records 45,000 to 60,000 clones; 70% to 85% of these occur just once. Clones ranked in the top ten supply 1.4% to 1.5% of the sample. The sample in question was CD4+ or CD8+ T cells sorted from blood, obtained in a trial of the OX40 agonist ivuxolimab. These receptors originate from an adult with an advanced solid tumor such as melanoma, head and neck, liver or kidney cancer.

This clone has more than one count but fewer than ten. The J gene is TRBJ2-3, the V gene TRBV30, with 11 bases aligning to TRBD2. V dropped 2 bases and J dropped 0; count of bases not matched to a gene: 4. Germline-derived CDR1 and CDR2 are GTSNPN and SVGIG (reference sequence). The CDR3 contains 16 residues. For the CDR3, the DNA is TGTGCCTGGAGTCCCGGGACTAGCGGAAGCACAGATACGCAGTATTTT. Its protein product is CAWSPGTSGSTDTQYF.

V and J are TRBV9 and TRBJ2-5, with 13 bases aligning to TRBD2. The CDR3 spans 19 residues. V dropped 5 bases and J dropped 2; count of bases not matched to a gene: 15. Germline assignment: CDR1 SGDLS and CDR2 YYNGEE. The CDR3 bases are TGTGCCAGCAGTGCGACTAGCGGGGGGCCTAACGTCCGTCAAGAGACCCAGTACTTC. It yields the protein CASSATSGGPNVRQETQYF.

A few counts support this clone. The chain couples TRBV19 to TRBJ2-6; D call uncertain. Trimming took 4 bases from V and 0 from J, leaving 7 bases between them. The CDR3 totals 15 residues. From germline, CDR1 is LNHDA and CDR2 SQIVND (reference sequence). CDR3 DNA sequence: TGTGCCAGTAGTACGTCCCACTCTGGGGCCAACGTCCTGACTTTC. Its translation: CASSTSHSGANVLTF.

V and J are TRBV5-6 and TRBJ2-1; D is uncertain. In germline, CDR1 is SGHDT, CDR2 YYEEEE. Trimming took off 4 bases at V and 7 bases at J, with 9 bases between the two ends. This CDR3 has 12 residues. The CDR3 loop is CASSRFPNEQFF. The CDR3 nucleotides are TGTGCCAGCAGCCGGTTCCCGAATGAGCAGTTCTTC.

In its sample, this clone was seen a few times. The V gene is TRBV6-6, the J gene TRBJ1-3, with no clear D. CDR1 and CDR2 (germline): MNHNY, SVGAGI (reference sequence). V was clipped by 6 bases and J by 0 bases, with 15 bases between them. This CDR3 has 16 amino acids. CDR3 amino acids: CASRSLGGSSGNTIYF. CDR3 bases: TGTGCCAGCAGGTCACTGGGAGGGAGCTCTGGAAACACCATATATTTT.

The chain couples TRBV7-3 to TRBJ2-2; weak D call: TRBD2 (6 bases). The CDR3 has 16 amino acids. Trimming removed 5 bases from V and 7 bases from J, with 20 bases in between. Germline V gene sequence: CDR1 SGHTA, CDR2 FQGTGA. The CDR3 DNA follows: TGTGCCAGCAGCCGTCGGGCCAACCTCGGGGGCGGGGAGCTGTTTTTT. Its translation is CASSRRANLGGGELFF.

A single count supports this clone. This chain joins TRBV7-3 and TRBJ2-2; 12 bases agree with TRBD1. V dropped 5 bases and J dropped 6; count of bases not matched to a gene: 7. CDR1 and CDR2 from the germline V gene are SGHTA and FQGTGA. There are 16 residues in the CDR3. The CDR3 DNA follows: TGTGCCAGCAGCCGGGGAGGGACAGGGGGCCCCGGGGAGCTGTTTTTT. Translation: CASSRGGTGGPGELFF.

V is TRBV30 and J is TRBJ2-3, with 14 bases that match TRBD2. V was pared by 0 bases and J by 6 bases, with 8 bases of the junction left unmatched. The CDR3 contains 17 residues. CDR1 is GTSNPN, CDR2 SVGIG, per germline (reference sequence). CDR3 coding DNA: TGTGCCTGGAGTGTATCCGGACTAGCGGGAGGAAAGGATACGCAGTATTTT. Its protein product is CAWSVSGLAGGKDTQYF.